This is a list of T cell receptor beta chains from one sample in a study of blood T cell repertoires in COVID-19. TCRdb's table, derived via immunoSEQ multiplex PCR, lists solely in-frame clones and lacks some. The sample shows 270,000 or so clones, about 89% of them seen only once. The sample comprised peripheral blood. These receptors were obtained from a man aged 35 to 55 with active or convalescent COVID-19. CDR3s include the opening cysteine and the closing phenylalanine or tryptophan.

V gene	CDR3 protein
TRBV11-1	CASSPGGQGWTYEQYF
TRBV19	CASSTGGNYGYTF
TRBV4-1	CASSRALAGTGSYEQYF
TRBV7-2	CASSLRTGLKNEQYF
TRBV28	CASSLRTRRAEQYF
TRBV10-1	CASSGGGSQPQHF
TRBV4-1	CASSQALAGDEQFF
TRBV6-4	CASSGLAGGKDTQYF
TRBV6-5	CASRTGIVQNTEAFF
TRBV6-5	CASTPRGGYYNEQFF
TRBV4-1	CASSQVGYGRRQPQHF
TRBV10-3	CAIGRTRENNEQFF
TRBV7-3	CASSLMGGPNTGELFF
TRBV11-2	CASSPVAQGNRHEQYF
TRBV5-5	CASSLEGTVMNTEAFF
TRBV11-3	CASSSSGLKDNNEQFF
TRBV28	CASSLFDRAEAFF
TRBV9	CASSSQRGKSNYGYTF
TRBV27	CASSPLPASGNTIYF
TRBV5-1	CASSSTGNFYGYTF
TRBV7-2	CASSLGGGGGTDTQYF
TRBV5-1	CASSPRTGMGETQYF
TRBV5-1	CASSLGGGISYNEQFF
TRBV12-5	CASGPGGGNQPQHF
TRBV7-6	CASSPTRYSSYEQYF
TRBV6-5	CASSYTGRGTVYGYTF